This T cell receptor (beta chain) was identified during a study of blood T cell repertoires in COVID-19. Looking at the study overall: Specimens from acute and convalescent COVID-19 originated in the United States, Italy and Spain.

This CDR3 spans 11 amino acids. From germline, CDR1 is LNHDA and CDR2 SQIVND (reference sequence). Trimming shortened V by 5 bases and J by 8 bases, and 9 bases separated the two germline ends. While infection was still active, Seattle patients were enrolled and then followed longitudinally. Data came from immunoSEQ multiplex PCR; TCRdb stores just in-frame clones and leaves some out. In the table there are fewer than 300,000 clones, more than 85% of which are singletons. The sample taken for sequencing was peripheral blood. The V call is TRBV19, the J call TRBJ1-1; TRBD1 is a possible D gene (5 bases). The TCR was taken from a woman in her 30s with COVID-19, enrolled during active disease. CDR3 in amino acids: CASSGYREAFF. The CDR3 DNA is TGTGCCAGTAGTGGGTACAGGGAAGCTTTCTTT.